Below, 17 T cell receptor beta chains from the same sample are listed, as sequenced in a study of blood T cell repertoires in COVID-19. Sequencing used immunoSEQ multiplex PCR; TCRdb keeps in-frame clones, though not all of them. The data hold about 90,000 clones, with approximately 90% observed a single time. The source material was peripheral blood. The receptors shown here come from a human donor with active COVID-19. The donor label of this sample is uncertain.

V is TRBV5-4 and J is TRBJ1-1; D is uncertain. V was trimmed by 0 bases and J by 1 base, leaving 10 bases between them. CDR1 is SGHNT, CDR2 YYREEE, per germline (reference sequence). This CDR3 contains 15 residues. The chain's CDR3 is CASSLDEGANTEAFF. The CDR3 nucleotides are TGTGCCAGCAGCTTGGACGAGGGAGCGAACACTGAAGCTTTCTTT. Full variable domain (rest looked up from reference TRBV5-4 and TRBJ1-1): ETGVTQSPTHLIKTRGQQVTLRCSSQSGHNTVSWYQQALGQGPQFIFQYYREEENGRGNFPPRFSGLQFPNYSSELNVNALELDDSALYLCASSLDEGANTEAFFGQGTRLTVV.

CDR3 coding DNA: TGTGCCAGCGGACCCGGCGAGGGGGGGCCCCCGAACACCGGGGAGCTGTTTTTT. Translating gives CASGPGEGGPPNTGELFF. This chain uses TRBV3-1 (or the pseudogene TRBV3-2) with TRBJ2-2; the D gene is possibly TRBD2 (7 bases). Germline V lookup: CDR1 LGHDT, CDR2 YNNKEL (reference sequence). The CDR3 covers 18 residues. Trimming stripped 8 bases from V and 0 bases from J, with 22 bases between.

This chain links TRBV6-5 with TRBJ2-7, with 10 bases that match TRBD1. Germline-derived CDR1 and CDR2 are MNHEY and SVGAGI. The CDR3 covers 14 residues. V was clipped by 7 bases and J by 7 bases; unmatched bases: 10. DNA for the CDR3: TGTGCCAGCACCCGGGACAGGGGAGCGGAAGAGCAGTACTTC. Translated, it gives CASTRDRGAEEQYF.

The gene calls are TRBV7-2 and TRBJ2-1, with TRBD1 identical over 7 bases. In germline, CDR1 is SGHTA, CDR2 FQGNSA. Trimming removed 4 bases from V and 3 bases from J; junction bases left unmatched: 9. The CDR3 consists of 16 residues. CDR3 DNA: TGTGCCAGCAGCTGGATGCCGGGACAGCACTACAATGAGCAGTTCTTC. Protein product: CASSWMPGQHYNEQFF.

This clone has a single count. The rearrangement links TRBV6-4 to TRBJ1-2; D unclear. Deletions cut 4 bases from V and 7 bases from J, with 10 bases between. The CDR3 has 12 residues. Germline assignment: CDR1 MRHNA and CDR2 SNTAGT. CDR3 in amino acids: CASSGPTSGYTF. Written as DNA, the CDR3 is TGTGCCAGCAGTGGCCCGACAAGTGGCTACACCTTC.

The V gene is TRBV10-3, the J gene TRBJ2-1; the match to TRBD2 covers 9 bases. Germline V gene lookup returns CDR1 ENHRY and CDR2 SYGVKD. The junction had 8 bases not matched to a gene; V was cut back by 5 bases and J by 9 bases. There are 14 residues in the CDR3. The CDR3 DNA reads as TGTGCCATCAGTCCCCTAGCGGGGAGGGGTGAGCAGTTCTTC. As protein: CAISPLAGRGEQFF.

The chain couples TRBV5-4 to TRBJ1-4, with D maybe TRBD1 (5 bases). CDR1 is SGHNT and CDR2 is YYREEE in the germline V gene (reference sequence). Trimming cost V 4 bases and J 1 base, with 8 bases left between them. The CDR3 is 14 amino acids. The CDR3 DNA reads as TGTGCCAGCAGCCAGGGAGGAACTAATGAAAAACTGTTTTTT. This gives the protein CASSQGGTNEKLFF. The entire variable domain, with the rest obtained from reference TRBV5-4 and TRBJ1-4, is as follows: ETGVTQSPTHLIKTRGQQVTLRCSSQSGHNTVSWYQQALGQGPQFIFQYYREEENGRGNFPPRFSGLQFPNYSSELNVNALELDDSALYLCASSQGGTNEKLFFGSGTQLSVL.

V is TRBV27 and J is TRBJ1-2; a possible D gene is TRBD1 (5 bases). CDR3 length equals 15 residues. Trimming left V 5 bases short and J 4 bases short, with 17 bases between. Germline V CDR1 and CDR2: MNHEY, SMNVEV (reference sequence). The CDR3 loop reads CASSGRGGGSYGYTF. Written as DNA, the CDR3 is TGTGCCAGCAGTGGCAGAGGCGGGGGGAGCTATGGCTACACCTTC.

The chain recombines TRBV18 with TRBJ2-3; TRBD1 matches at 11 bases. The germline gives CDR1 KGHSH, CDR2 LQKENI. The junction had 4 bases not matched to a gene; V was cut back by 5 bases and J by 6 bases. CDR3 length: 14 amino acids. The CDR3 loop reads CASSRDRGTDTQYF. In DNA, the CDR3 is TGTGCCAGCTCAAGGGACAGGGGGACGGATACGCAGTATTTT.

The CDR3 is CASSPLGPQETQYF. Written as DNA, the CDR3 is TGTGCCAGCAGCCCTCTAGGTCCCCAAGAGACCCAGTACTTC. V is TRBV7-2 and J is TRBJ2-5; D is undetermined. The ends were cut back, 5 bases at V and 1 base at J, with 11 bases in the middle. This CDR3 contains 14 residues. Germline V gene lookup returns CDR1 SGHTA and CDR2 FQGNSA.

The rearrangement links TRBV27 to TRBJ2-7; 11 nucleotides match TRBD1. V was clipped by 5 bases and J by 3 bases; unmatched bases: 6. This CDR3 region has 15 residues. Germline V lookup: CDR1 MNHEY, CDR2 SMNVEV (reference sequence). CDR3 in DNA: TGTGCCAGCAGTCCCAGCGGGACAGGGGGCTACGAGCAGTACTTC. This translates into CASSPSGTGGYEQYF.

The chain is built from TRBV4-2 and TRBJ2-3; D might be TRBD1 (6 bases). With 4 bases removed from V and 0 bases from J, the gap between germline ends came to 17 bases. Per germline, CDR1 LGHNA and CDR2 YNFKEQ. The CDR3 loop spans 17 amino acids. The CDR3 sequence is CASSRVRDTESTDTQYF. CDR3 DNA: TGTGCCAGCAGCCGCGTCCGGGACACCGAGAGCACAGATACGCAGTATTTT.

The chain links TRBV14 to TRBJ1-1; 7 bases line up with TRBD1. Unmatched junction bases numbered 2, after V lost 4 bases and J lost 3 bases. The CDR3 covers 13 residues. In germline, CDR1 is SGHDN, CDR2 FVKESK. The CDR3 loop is CASSPGQYTEAFF. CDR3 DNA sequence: TGTGCCAGCAGCCCGGGACAGTACACTGAAGCTTTCTTT.

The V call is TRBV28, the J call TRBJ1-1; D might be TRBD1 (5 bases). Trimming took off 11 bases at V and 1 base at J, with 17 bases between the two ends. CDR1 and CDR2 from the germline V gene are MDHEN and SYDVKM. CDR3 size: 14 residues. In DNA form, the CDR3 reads TGTGCCGTTAGGACAACGAAGCAGAACACTGAAGCTTTCTTT. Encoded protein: CAVRTTKQNTEAFF. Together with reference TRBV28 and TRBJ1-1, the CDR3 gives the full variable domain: DVKVTQSSRYLVKRTGEKVFLECVQDMDHENMFWYRQDPGLGLRLIYFSYDVKMKEKGDIPEGYSVSREKKERFSLILESASTNQTSMYLCAVRTTKQNTEAFFGQGTRLTVV.

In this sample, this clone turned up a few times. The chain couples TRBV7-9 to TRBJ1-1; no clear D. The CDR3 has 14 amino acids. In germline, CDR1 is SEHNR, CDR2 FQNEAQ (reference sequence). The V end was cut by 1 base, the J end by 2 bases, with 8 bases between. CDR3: CASSLDLRNTEAFF. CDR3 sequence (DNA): TGTGCCAGCAGCTTAGACCTAAGAAACACTGAAGCTTTCTTT.

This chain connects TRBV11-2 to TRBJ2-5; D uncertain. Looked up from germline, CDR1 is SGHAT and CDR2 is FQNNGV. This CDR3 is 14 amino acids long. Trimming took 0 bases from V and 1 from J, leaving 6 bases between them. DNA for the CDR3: TGTGCCAGCAGCTTAGAGGCATTCCAAGAGACCCAGTACTTC. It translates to CASSLEAFQETQYF.

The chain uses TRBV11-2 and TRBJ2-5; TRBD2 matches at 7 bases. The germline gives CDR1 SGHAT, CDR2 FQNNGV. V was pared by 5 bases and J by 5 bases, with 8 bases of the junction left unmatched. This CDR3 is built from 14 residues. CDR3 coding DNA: TGTGCCAGCAGCCCCTCGGCCGGGGGGGAGACCCAGTACTTC. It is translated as CASSPSAGGETQYF.